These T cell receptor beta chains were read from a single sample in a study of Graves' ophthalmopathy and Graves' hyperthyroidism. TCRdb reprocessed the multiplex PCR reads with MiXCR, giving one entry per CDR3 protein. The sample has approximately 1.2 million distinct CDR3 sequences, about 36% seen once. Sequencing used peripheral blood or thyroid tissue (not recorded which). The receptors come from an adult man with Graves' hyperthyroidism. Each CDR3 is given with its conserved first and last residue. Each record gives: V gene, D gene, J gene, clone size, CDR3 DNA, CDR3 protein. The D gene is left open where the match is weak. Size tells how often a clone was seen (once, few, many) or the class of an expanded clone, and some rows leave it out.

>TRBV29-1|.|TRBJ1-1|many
TGCAGCGTGGCAGAGATGAACACTGAAGCTTTCTTT
CSVAEMNTEAFF
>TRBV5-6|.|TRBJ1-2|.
TGTGCCAGCAGCTTGGGGACCTTCAGCTATGGCTACACCTTC
CASSLGTFSYGYTF
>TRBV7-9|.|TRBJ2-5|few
TGTGCCAGCAGGTTTTCAGGGGAAGAGACCCAGTACTTC
CASRFSGEETQYF
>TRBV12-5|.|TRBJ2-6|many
TGTGCTAGTGGTTTGATTGGGGCCAACGTCCTGACTTTC
CASGLIGANVLTF
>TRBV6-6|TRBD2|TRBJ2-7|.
TGTGCCAGCAGCGGCGAGCGGGGCCAAACCTTCTACGAGCAGTACTTC
CASSGERGQTFYEQYF
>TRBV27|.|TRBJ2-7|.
TGTGCCAGCAAGACAGGCCACGACTACGAGCAGTACTTC
CASKTGHDYEQYF
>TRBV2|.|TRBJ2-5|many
TGTGCCAGCAGGTCAGGGTATCAAGAGACCCAGTACTTC
CASRSGYQETQYF
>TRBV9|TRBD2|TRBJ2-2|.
TGTGCCAGCAGCGCCAACCTTAGAGGGAGCGGGAGGGCAACCGGGGAGCTGTTTTTT
CASSANLRGSGRATGELFF
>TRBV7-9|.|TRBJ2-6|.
TGTGCCAACAGCCCGTCGACAGTCCTGACTTTC
CANSPSTVLTF
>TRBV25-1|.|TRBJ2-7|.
TGTGCCAGCAGTTTAGGCCGAGGGGGGAACTCCTACGAGCAGTACTTC
CASSLGRGGNSYEQYF
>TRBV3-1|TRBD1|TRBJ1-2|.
TGTGCCAGCAGCCAAGACGGACAGGGCGGCTATGGCTACACCTTC
CASSQDGQGGYGYTF
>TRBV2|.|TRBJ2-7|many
TGTGCCAGAAATCAGGGTTACGAGCAGTACTTC
CARNQGYEQYF
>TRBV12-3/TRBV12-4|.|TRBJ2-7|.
TGTGCCAGCAGTTTCGGCCTGGAGCTGTACTTC
CASSFGLELYF
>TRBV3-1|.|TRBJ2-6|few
TGTGCCAGCAGGCCAGACAGTGTTTCGGCCAACGTCCTGACTTTC
CASRPDSVSANVLTF
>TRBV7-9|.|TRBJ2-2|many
TGTGCCAGCAGCTCGTCCAGGGGACGGGAGAACACCGGGGAGCTGTTTTTT
CASSSSRGRENTGELFF
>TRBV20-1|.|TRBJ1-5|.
TGCAGTGCTAGATCCACGAGCGGGAGAGAAGAGACCCAGCATTTT
CSARSTSGREETQHF
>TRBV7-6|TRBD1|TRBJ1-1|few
TGTGCCAGCAGCTCCCAGGGGGGGGTGAACACTGAAGCTTTCTTT
CASSSQGGVNTEAFF